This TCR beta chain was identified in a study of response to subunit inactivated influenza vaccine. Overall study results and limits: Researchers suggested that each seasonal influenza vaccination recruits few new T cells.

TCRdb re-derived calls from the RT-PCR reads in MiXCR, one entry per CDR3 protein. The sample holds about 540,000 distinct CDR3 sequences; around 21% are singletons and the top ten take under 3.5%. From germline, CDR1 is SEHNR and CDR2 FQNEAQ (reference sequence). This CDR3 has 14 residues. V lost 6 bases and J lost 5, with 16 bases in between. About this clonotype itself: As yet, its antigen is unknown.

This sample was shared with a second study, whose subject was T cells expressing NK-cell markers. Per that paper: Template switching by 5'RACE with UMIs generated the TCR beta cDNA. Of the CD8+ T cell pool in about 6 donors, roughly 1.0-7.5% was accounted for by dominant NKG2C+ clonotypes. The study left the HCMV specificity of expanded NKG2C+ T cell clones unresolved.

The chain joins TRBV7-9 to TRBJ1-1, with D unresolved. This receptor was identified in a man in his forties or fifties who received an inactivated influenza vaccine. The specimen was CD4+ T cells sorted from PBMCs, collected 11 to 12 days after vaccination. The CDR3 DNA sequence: TGTGCCAGCAGACACGACACGGAGAGAACTGAAGCTTTCTTT. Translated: CASRHDTERTEAFF.